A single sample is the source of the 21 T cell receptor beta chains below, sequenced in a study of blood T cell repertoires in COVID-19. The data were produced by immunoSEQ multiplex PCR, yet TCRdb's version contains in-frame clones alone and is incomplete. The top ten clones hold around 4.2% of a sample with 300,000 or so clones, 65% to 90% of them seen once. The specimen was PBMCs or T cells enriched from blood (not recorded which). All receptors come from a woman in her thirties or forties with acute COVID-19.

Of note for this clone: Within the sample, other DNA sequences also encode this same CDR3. CDR3 loop: CASSQVTGNYGYTF. The DNA of the CDR3 is TGCGCCAGCAGCCAAGTGACAGGAAACTATGGCTACACCTTC. The chain has TRBV4-3 and TRBJ1-2, with a weak D call TRBD1 (6 bases). V was pared by 1 base and J by 2 bases, with 8 bases between. This CDR3 comprises 14 residues. From germline, CDR1 is LGHNA and CDR2 YSLEER.

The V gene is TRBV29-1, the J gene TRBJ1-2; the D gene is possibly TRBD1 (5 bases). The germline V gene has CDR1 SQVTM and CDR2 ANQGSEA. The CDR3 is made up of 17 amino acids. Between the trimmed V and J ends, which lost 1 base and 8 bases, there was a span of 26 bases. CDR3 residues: CSVEAWRGVPFVRGYTF. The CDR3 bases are TGCAGCGTTGAAGCATGGCGGGGGGTGCCCTTTGTGAGGGGCTACACCTTC.

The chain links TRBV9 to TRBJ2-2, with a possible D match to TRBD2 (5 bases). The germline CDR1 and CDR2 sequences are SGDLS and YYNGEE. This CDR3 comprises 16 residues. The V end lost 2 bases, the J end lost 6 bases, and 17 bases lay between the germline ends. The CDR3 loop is CASSVLGLARPGELFF. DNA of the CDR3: TGTGCCAGCAGCGTTTTGGGCCTAGCCCGTCCCGGGGAGCTGTTTTTT.

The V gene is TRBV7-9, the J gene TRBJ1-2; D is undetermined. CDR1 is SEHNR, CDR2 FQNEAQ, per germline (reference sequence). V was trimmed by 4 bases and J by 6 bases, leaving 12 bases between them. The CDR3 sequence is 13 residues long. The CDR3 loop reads CASSSLHGNGYTF. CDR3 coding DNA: TGTGCCAGCAGCTCCCTTCACGGGAATGGCTACACCTTC.

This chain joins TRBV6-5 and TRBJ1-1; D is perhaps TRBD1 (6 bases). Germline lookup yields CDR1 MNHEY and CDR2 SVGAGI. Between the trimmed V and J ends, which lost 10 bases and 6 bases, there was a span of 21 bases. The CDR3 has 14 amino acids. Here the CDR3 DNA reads TGTGCCACCATGAGGGACATCGATGGATCTGAAGCTTTCTTT. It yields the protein CATMRDIDGSEAFF.

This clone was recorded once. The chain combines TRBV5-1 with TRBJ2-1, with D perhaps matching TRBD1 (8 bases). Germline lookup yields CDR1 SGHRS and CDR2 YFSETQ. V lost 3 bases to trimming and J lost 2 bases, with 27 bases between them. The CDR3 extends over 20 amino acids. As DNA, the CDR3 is TGCGCCAGCAGCTCGATGGGACAGGCCATTTCTAGCGGCGCCTACAATGAGCAGTTCTTC. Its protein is CASSSMGQAISSGAYNEQFF.

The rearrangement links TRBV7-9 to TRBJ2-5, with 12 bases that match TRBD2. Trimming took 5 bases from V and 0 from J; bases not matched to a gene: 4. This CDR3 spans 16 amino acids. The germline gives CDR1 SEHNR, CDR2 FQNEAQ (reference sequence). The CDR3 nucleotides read TGTGCCAGCAGCCGGCGGACTAGCGGGAACCAAGAGACCCAGTACTTC. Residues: CASSRRTSGNQETQYF.

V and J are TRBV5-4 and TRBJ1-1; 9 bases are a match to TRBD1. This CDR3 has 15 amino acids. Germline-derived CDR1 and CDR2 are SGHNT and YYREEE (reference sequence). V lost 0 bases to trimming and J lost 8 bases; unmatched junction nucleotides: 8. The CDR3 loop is CASSLVDRGPMEAFF. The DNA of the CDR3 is TGTGCCAGCAGCTTGGTGGACAGGGGCCCAATGGAAGCTTTCTTT.

Here the CDR3 DNA reads TGCGCCAGCAGCCCCGGTCGGGTGGATGAAAAACTGTTTTTT. Protein: CASSPGRVDEKLFF. The V call is TRBV5-1, the J call TRBJ1-4; D is unresolved. V was trimmed by 4 bases and J by 6 bases, leaving 13 bases between them. The CDR3 totals 14 residues. Germline-derived CDR1 and CDR2 are SGHRS and YFSETQ.

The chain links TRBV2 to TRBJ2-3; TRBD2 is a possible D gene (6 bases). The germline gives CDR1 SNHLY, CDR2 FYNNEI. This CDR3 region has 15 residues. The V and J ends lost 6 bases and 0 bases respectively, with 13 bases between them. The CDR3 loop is CASRGVADSTDTQYF. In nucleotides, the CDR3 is TGTGCCAGCAGGGGAGTAGCGGATAGCACAGATACGCAGTATTTT.

The CDR3 spells CASSQDSYGYTF. For the CDR3, the DNA is TGTGCCAGCAGCCAAGACAGCTATGGCTACACCTTC. The J gene is TRBJ1-2, the V gene TRBV5-5, with a tentative D call TRBD1 (5 bases). From germline, CDR1 is SGHKS and CDR2 YYEKEE (reference sequence). The CDR3 length is 12 residues. Trimming cost V 4 bases and J 4 bases, with 8 bases left between them.

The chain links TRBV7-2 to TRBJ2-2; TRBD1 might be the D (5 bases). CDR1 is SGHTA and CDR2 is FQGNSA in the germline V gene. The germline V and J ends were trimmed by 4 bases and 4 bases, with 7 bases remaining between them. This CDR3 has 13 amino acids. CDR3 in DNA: TGTGCCAGCAGCTCCGACAGCACCGGGGAGCTGTTTTTT. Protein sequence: CASSSDSTGELFF.

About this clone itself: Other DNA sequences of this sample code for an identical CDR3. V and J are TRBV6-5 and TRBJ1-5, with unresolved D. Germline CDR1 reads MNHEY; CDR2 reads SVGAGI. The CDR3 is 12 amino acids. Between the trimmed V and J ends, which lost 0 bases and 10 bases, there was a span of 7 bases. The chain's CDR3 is CASSYSEGPQHF. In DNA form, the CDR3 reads TGTGCCAGCAGTTACTCCGAGGGACCCCAGCATTTT.

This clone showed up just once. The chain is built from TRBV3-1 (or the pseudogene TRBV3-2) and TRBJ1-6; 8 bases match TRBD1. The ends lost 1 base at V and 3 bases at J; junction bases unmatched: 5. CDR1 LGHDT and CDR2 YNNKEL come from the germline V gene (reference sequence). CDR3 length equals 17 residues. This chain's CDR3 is CASSQGQGAIYNSPLHF. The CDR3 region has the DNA TGTGCCAGCAGCCAAGGGCAGGGGGCTATCTATAATTCACCCCTCCACTTT.

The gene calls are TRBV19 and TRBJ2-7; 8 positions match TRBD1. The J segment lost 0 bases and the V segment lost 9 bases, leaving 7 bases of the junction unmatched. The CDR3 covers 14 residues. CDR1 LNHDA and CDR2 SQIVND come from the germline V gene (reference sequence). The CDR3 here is CASKWTGSSYEQYF. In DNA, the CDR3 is TGTGCCAGCAAATGGACAGGGAGCTCCTACGAGCAGTACTTC.

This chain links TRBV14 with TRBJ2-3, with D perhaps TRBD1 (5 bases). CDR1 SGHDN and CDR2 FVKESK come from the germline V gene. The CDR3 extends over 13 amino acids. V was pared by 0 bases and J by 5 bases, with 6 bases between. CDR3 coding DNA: TGTGCCAGCAGCCAAGATCAGGGAGATACGCAGTATTTT. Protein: CASSQDQGDTQYF.

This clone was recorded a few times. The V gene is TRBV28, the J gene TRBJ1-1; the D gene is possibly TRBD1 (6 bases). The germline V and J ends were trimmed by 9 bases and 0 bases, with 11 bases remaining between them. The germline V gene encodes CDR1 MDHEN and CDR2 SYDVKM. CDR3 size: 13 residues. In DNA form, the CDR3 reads TGTGCCAGTGAGACAGGAATGAACACTGAAGCTTTCTTT. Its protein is CASETGMNTEAFF.

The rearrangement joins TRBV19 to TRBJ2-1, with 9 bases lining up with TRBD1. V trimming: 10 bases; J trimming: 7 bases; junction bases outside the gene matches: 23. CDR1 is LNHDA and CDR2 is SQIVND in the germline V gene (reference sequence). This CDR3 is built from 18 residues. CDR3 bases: TGTGCCACCCATCCGGAGGGGTTTCGGACAGGGGTCGTTAATGAGCAGTTCTTC. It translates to CATHPEGFRTGVVNEQFF.

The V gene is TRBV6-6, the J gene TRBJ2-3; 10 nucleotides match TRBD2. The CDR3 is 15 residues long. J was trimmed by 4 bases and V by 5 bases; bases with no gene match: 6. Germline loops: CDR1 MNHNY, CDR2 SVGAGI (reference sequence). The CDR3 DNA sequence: TGTGCCAGCAGTCTAGCGGGGGTGACGGCAGATACGCAGTATTTT. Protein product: CASSLAGVTADTQYF.

The DNA of the CDR3 is TGTGCCAGCGGAATACTACAGGGGACCACAGATACGCAGTATTTT. Encoded protein: CASGILQGTTDTQYF. The chain links TRBV6-5 to TRBJ2-3; 7 bases align to TRBD1. Trimming removed 8 bases from V and 2 bases from J; junction bases left unmatched: 10. Germline V gene lookup returns CDR1 MNHEY and CDR2 SVGAGI. The CDR3 has 15 amino acids.

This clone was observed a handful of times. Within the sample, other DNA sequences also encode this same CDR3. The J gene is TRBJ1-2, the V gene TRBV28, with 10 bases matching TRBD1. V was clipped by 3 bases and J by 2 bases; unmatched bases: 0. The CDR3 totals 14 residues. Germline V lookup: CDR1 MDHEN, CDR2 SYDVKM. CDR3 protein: CASSLGQGNYGYTF. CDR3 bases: TGTGCCAGCAGTTTGGGACAGGGGAACTATGGCTACACCTTC.